This TCR beta chain was sequenced in a study of blood T cell repertoires in COVID-19. Germline CDR1 reads MGHRA; CDR2 reads YSYEKL. V lost 4 bases and J 8 bases, leaving 29 bases between the germline ends. The CDR3 is 19 amino acids. Using immunoSEQ multiplex PCR, the repertoire was profiled, and TCRdb retains in-frame clones only, with some absent. The sample yields 210,000 or so clones, 80% seen once. The chain is built from TRBV4-1 and TRBJ1-4; no firm D call. The clonotype originates from a man younger than 40 with acute COVID-19. The sequenced sample was PBMCs or T cells enriched from blood (not recorded which). As DNA, the CDR3 is TGCGCCAGCAGCCGTATCTTAGTGGCGGAGCATACACACGGGGAAAAACTGTTTTTT. Translation gives CASSRILVAEHTHGEKLFF.